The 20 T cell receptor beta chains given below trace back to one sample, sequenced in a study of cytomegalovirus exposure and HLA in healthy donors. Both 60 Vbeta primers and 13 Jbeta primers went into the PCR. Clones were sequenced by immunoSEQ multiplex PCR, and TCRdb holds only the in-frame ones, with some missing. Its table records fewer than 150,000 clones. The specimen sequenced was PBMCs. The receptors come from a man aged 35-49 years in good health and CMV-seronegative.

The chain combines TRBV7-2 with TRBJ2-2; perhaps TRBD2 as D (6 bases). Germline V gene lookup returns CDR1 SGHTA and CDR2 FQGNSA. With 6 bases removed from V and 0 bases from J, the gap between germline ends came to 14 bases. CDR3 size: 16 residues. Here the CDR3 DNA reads TGTGCCAGCAGGCTTAAGCGGGCCGCGAACACCGGGGAGCTGTTTTTT. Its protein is CASRLKRAANTGELFF.

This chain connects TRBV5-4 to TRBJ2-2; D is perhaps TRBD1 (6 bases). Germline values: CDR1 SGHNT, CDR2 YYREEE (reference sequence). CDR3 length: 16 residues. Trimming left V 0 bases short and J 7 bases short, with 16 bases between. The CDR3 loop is CASSLEGDRSIGELFF. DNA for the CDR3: TGTGCCAGCAGCTTGGAGGGAGACAGGTCGATCGGGGAGCTGTTTTTT.

CDR3 sequence reads: CASSLTGRGSEAFF. The CDR3 region has the DNA TGTGCCAGCAGCTTAACGGGGAGGGGCTCTGAAGCTTTCTTT. The genes are TRBV7-3 and TRBJ1-1; TRBD1 is a possible D gene (5 bases). Trimming took 0 bases from V and 6 from J, leaving 11 bases between them. The CDR3 is made up of 14 amino acids. Germline V gives CDR1 SGHTA, CDR2 FQGTGA.

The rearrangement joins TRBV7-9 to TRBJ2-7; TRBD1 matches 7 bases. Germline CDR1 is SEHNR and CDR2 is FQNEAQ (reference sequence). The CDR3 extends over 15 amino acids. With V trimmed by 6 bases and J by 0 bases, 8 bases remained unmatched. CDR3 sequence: CASRDRDSDSYEQYF. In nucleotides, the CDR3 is TGTGCCAGCAGGGACCGGGACAGCGACTCCTACGAGCAGTACTTC. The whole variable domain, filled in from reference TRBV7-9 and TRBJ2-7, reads DTGVSQNPRHKITKRGQNVTFRCDPISEHNRLYWYRQTLGQGPEFLTYFQNEAQLEKSRLLSDRFSAERPKGSFSTLEIQRTEQGDSAMYLCASRDRDSDSYEQYFGPGTRLTVT.

In DNA form, the CDR3 reads TGCGCCAGCAGCCAAGGGGGGGGGATTGGCAAAAACATTCAGTACTTC. It yields the protein CASSQGGGIGKNIQYF. The V gene is TRBV4-1, the J gene TRBJ2-4; 7 bases align to TRBD2. The germline CDR1 and CDR2 sequences are MGHRA and YSYEKL. CDR3 length: 16 residues. V trimming: 1 base; J trimming: 3 bases; junction bases outside the gene matches: 6.

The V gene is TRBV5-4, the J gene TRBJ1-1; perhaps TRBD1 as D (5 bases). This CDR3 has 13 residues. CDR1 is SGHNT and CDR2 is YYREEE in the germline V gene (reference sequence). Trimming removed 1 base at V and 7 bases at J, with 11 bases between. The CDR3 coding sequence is TGTGCCAGCAGCTTGCCGACAGTAGGTGAAGCTTTCTTT. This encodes CASSLPTVGEAFF.

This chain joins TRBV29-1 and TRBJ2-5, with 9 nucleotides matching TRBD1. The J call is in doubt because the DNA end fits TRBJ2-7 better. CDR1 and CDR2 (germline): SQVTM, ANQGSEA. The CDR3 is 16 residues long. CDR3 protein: CSVEWLDGQGTYEQYF. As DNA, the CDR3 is TGCAGCGTTGAATGGTTAGATGGACAGGGGACCTACGAGCAGTACTTC.

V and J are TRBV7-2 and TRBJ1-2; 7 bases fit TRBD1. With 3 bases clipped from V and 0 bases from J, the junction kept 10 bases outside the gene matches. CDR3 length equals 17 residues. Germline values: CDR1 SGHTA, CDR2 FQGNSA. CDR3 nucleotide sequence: TGTGCCAGCAGCTTCCCCGGGACAGCGCCCACTAACTATGGCTACACCTTC. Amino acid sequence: CASSFPGTAPTNYGYTF. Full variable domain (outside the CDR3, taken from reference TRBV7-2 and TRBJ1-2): GAGVSQSPSNKVTEKGKDVELRCDPISGHTALYWYRQSLGQGLEFLIYFQGNSAPDKSGLPSDRFSAERTGGSVSTLTIQRTQQEDSAVYLCASSFPGTAPTNYGYTFGSGTRLTVV.

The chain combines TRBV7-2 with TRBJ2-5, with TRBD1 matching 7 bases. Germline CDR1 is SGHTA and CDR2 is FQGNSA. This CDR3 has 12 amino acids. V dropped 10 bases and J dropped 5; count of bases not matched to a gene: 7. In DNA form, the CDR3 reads TGTGCCATGGTACAGGGGCCGGAGACCCAGTACTTC. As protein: CAMVQGPETQYF.

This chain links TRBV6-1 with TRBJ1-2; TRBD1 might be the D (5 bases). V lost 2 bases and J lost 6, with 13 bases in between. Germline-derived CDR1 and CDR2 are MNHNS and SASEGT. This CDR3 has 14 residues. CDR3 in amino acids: CASSETGRVNGYTF. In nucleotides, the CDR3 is TGTGCCAGCAGTGAAACCGGCAGGGTAAATGGCTACACCTTC.

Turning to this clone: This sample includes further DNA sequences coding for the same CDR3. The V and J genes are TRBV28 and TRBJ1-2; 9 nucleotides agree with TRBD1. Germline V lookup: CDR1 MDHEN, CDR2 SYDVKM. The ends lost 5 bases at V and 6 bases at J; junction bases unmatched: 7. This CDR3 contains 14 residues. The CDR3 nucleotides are TGTGCCAGCAGTATCCTCGGACAGGGGAATGGCTACACCTTC. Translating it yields CASSILGQGNGYTF.

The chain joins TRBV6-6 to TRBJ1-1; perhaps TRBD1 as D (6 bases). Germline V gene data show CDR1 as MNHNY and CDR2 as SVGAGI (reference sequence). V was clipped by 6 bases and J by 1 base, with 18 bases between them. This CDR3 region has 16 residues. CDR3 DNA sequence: TGTGCCAGCAGATCGGACAGCTCCAGGGGGAACACTGAAGCTTTCTTT. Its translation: CASRSDSSRGNTEAFF.

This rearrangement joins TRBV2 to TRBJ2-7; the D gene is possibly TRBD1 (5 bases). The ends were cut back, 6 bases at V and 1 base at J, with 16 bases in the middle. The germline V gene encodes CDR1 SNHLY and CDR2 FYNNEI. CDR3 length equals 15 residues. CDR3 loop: CASRGVGLGSYEQYF. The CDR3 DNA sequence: TGTGCCAGCAGGGGCGTGGGGCTGGGGTCCTACGAGCAGTACTTC. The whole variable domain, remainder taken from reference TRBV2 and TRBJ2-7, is EPEVTQTPSHQVTQMGQEVILRCVPISNHLYFYWYRQILGQKVEFLVSFYNNEISEKSEIFDDQFSVERPDGSNFTLKIRSTKLEDSAMYFCASRGVGLGSYEQYFGPGTRLTVT.

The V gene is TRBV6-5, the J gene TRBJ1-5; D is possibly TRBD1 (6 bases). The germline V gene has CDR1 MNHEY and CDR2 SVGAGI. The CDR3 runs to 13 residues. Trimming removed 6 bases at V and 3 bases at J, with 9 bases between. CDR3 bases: TGTGCCAGCAGGGACAGCTCCAATCAGCCCCAGCATTTT. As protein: CASRDSSNQPQHF.

Written as DNA, the CDR3 is TGTGCCAGTAGTCCCCGGACTAGCGGGGGGGCGCGAACCGGGGAGCTGTTTTTT. Its translation: CASSPRTSGGARTGELFF. The J gene is TRBJ2-2, the V gene TRBV19, with TRBD2 matching over 15 bases. The V segment lost 5 bases and the J segment 5 bases; nucleotides outside the gene matches: 9. CDR3 length: 18 amino acids. Germline-derived CDR1 and CDR2 are LNHDA and SQIVND (reference sequence).

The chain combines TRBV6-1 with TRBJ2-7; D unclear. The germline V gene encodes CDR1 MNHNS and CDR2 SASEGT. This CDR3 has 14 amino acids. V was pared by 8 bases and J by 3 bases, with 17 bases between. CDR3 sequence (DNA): TGTGCCAGCCCCCCGAGGCCGAACTACTACGAGCAGTACTTC. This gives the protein CASPPRPNYYEQYF.

The CDR3 loop reads CASKDRGTEAFF. The CDR3 DNA reads TGTGCCAGTAAGGACAGGGGCACTGAAGCTTTCTTT. The J gene is TRBJ1-1, the V gene TRBV19; 9 bases map to TRBD1. The CDR3 consists of 12 residues. Germline V gives CDR1 LNHDA, CDR2 SQIVND (reference sequence). V shed 7 bases, J shed 4 bases, and the junction held 1 base outside the gene matches.

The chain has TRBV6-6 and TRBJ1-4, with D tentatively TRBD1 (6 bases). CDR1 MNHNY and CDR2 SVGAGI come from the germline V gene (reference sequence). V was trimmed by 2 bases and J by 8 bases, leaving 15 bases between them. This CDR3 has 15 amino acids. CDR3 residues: CASSYPTGNGEKLFF. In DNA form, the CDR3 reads TGTGCCAGCAGTTACCCGACAGGAAACGGAGAAAAACTGTTTTTT.

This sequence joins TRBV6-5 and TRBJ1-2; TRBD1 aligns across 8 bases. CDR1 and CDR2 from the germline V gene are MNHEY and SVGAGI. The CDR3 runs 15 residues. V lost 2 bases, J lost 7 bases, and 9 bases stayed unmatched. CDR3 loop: CASSYGQGGGFGYTF. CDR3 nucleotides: TGTGCCAGCAGTTACGGACAGGGTGGAGGATTTGGCTACACCTTC.

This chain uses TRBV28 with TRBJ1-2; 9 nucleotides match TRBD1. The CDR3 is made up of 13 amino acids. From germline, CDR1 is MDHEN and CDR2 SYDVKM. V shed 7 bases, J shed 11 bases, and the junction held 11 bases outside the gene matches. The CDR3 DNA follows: TGTGCCAGCACCCCCGGACAGGGGTACGCTTACACCTTC. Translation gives CASTPGQGYAYTF.